This TCR beta chain was obtained from a study of cytomegalovirus exposure and HLA in healthy donors. Study as a whole: For the roughly 390 genotyped donors, 75% to 90% fell within the Caucasian-associated ancestry cluster.

Overall study results and limits: In a later analysis, specific HLA alleles were associated with approximately 17,000 TCR beta sequences at a 0.05 false discovery rate.

This clone was counted a few times. As yet, its antigen is unknown. PCR was performed using 60 Vbeta and 13 Jbeta primers. This table comes from immunoSEQ multiplex PCR, and its TCRdb copy is limited to in-frame clones, with some not included. The table includes 60,000 to 85,000 clones, roughly 84% detected once. The V gene end was trimmed by 7 bases and the J gene end by 2 bases; junction bases not matched to a gene: 8. This CDR3 has 15 amino acids. From germline, CDR1 is ENHRY and CDR2 SYGVKD. The sample consisted of PBMCs. The sequence derives from a man between 65 and 85 years old in good health and CMV-seropositive. This rearrangement joins TRBV10-3 to TRBJ1-1; 9 bases fit TRBD1. CDR3 loop: CAIKRTGEENTEAFF. DNA of the CDR3: TGTGCCATCAAAAGGACAGGGGAGGAAAACACTGAAGCTTTCTTT.